This is a list of T cell receptor beta chains from one sample in a study of blood T cell repertoires in COVID-19. Data came from immunoSEQ multiplex PCR; TCRdb stores just in-frame clones and leaves some out. This table holds approximately 270,000 clones, 91% found once. The sequencing input was PBMCs or T cells enriched from blood (not recorded which). These TCRs come from a human donor in a cohort exposed to, infected with or recovered from COVID-19 (not recorded which). The donor label of this sample is uncertain. The CDR3 runs from the conserved cysteine through the conserved F or W. The D gene is left open where the match is weak. A row's size may be missing; if present it is once, few, many or a size class.

cdr3_aa	cdr3_nt	d_call	clone_size	v_call	j_call
CASSHDPPGGVRDEQFF	TGTGCCAGCAGCCACGACCCTCCCGGAGGGGTTAGGGATGAGCAGTTCTTC	.	.	TRBV7-3	TRBJ2-1
CASSIVGQGLWGYTF	TGTGCCAGTAGTATAGTGGGGCAGGGACTCTGGGGCTACACCTTC	.	.	TRBV19	TRBJ1-2
CASSYSAATNEQFF	TGTGCCAGCAGTTACAGCGCGGCAACCAATGAGCAGTTCTTC	.	.	TRBV6-5	TRBJ2-1
CASSEQGAGNTEAFF	TGTGCCAGTAGTGAACAGGGGGCAGGTAACACTGAAGCTTTCTTT	TRBD1	few	TRBV19	TRBJ1-1
CASRTISQGIVSGNTIYF	TGTGCCAGTAGGACCATTTCCCAGGGGATAGTGTCCGGAAACACCATATATTTT	.	.	TRBV19	TRBJ1-3
CASSPALDRAHGYTF	TGTGCCAGCAGCCCGGCCCTAGACAGGGCCCATGGCTACACCTTC	TRBD1	.	TRBV5-4	TRBJ1-2
CASSPAGSSGYTF	TGTGCCAGTAGTCCCGCAGGGTCCTCTGGCTACACCTTC	.	.	TRBV19	TRBJ1-2
CASSLGQDYEQYF	TGCGCCAGCAGCTTGGGGCAGGATTACGAGCAGTACTTC	.	.	TRBV5-1	TRBJ2-7
CASSYDTFNTEAFF	TGTGCCAGCAGTTACGATACATTTAACACTGAAGCTTTCTTT	.	.	TRBV6-5	TRBJ1-1
CASSPRAGPQETQYF	TGTGCCAGCTCACCACGGGCGGGGCCACAAGAGACCCAGTACTTC	.	.	TRBV18	TRBJ2-5
CASSLGGAGQPQHF	TGTGCCAGCAGCTTGGGAGGGGCGGGGCAGCCCCAGCATTTT	.	.	TRBV5-6	TRBJ1-5
CASSFVTGPEAFF	TGTGCCAGCAGTTTTGTCACAGGCCCTGAAGCTTTCTTT	.	.	TRBV12-3/TRBV12-4	TRBJ1-1
CASSPPGRSPLHF	TGTGCCAGCTCACCACCGGGGCGATCACCCCTCCACTTT	.	once	TRBV18	TRBJ1-6
CASSYGGVQNSPLHF	TGTGCCAGCAGTTACGGGGGGGTGCAAAATTCACCCCTCCACTTT	.	.	TRBV6-5	TRBJ1-6
CASSQAWGQGDYGYTF	TGCGCCAGCAGCCAAGCATGGGGACAGGGCGACTATGGCTACACCTTC	TRBD1	few	TRBV4-3	TRBJ1-2
CASSLSQGQHGYTF	TGTGCCAGCAGCTTATCCCAGGGGCAGCACGGCTACACCTTC	.	.	TRBV7-9	TRBJ1-2
CSVTGTGGPYEQYF	TGCAGCGTCACCGGGACAGGGGGACCCTACGAGCAGTACTTC	TRBD1	.	TRBV29-1	TRBJ2-7
CASSADLAGAVYEQYF	TGTGCCAGCAGCGCCGACCTAGCGGGGGCCGTCTACGAGCAGTACTTC	TRBD2	.	TRBV6-2/TRBV6-3	TRBJ2-7
CASSDPSDRNDEQYF	TGTGCCAGCAGCGACCCCTCTGACAGGAACGACGAGCAGTACTTC	.	.	TRBV11-3	TRBJ2-7
CASRSGGLESGNTIYF	TGTGCCAGCAGGTCCGGGGGACTTGAGTCTGGAAACACCATATATTTT	.	.	TRBV27	TRBJ1-3
CASSVLSTDGELFF	TGTGCCAGCAGCGTCCTCTCGACAGACGGGGAGCTGTTTTTT	.	.	TRBV9	TRBJ2-2
CASSLAGGGQKLFF	TGTGCCAGCAGCTTGGCGGGCGGGGGCCAAAAACTGTTTTTT	.	.	TRBV5-5	TRBJ1-4
CASSLVVTGSPLHF	TGTGCCAGCAGCTTGGTGGTAACAGGTTCACCCCTCCACTTT	.	.	TRBV5-7	TRBJ1-6
CASSRVGTNYGYTF	TGTGCCAGCAGCCGGGTAGGCACTAACTATGGCTACACCTTC	.	once	TRBV5-4	TRBJ1-2
CASSQTGDGGETQYF	TGTGCCAGCAGCCAGACAGGGGACGGGGGAGAGACCCAGTACTTC	TRBD1	.	TRBV4-2	TRBJ2-5
CASSLKSGGRVNTEAFF	TGTGCCAGCAGCTTAAAGTCGGGAGGCAGGGTGAACACTGAAGCTTTCTTT	.	once	TRBV11-2	TRBJ1-1
CASSSGASSNEQFF	TGTGCCAGCAGTAGCGGGGCGTCGTCCAATGAGCAGTTCTTC	TRBD2	many	TRBV6-2/TRBV6-3	TRBJ2-1
CASSLLMDREAFF	TGCGCCAGCAGCTTGTTAATGGACAGGGAAGCTTTCTTT	TRBD1	.	TRBV5-1	TRBJ1-1